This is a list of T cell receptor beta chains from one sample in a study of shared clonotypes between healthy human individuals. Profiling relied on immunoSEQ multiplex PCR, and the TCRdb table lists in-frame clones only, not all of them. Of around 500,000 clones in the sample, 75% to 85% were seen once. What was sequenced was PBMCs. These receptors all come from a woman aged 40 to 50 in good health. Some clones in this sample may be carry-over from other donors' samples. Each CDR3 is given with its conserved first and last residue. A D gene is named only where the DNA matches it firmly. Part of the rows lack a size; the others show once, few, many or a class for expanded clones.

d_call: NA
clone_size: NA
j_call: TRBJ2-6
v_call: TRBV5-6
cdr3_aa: CATFRSGANVLTF
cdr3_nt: TGTGCCACCTTCAGATCTGGGGCCAACGTCCTGACTTTC

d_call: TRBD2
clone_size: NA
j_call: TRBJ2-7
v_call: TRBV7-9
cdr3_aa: CASSLSGTAYEQYF
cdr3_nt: TGTGCCAGCAGCTTGAGCGGGACGGCCTACGAGCAGTACTTC

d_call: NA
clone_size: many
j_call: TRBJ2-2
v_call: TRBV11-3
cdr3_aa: CASSLVWSTGELFF
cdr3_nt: TGTGCCAGCAGCTTAGTGTGGAGCACCGGGGAGCTGTTTTTT

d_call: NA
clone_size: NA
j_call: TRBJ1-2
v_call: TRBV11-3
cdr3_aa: CASSLISVGVSYGYTF
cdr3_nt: TGTGCCAGCAGCTTAATATCGGTGGGCGTTAGCTATGGCTACACCTTC

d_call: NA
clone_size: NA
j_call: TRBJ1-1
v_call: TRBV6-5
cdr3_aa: CASRPPGVPNTEAFF
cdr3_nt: TGTGCCAGCAGGCCCCCGGGGGTGCCGAACACTGAAGCTTTCTTT

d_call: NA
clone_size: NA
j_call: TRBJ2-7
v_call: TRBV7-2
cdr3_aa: CASSPLGTSYEQYF
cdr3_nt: TGTGCCAGCAGCCCCTTAGGGACTTCATACGAGCAGTACTTC

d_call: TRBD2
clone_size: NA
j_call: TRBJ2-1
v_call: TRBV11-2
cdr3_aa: CASSLYGTSGLTSNEQFF
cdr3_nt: TGTGCCAGCAGCTTGTATGGGACTAGCGGGCTCACTAGTAATGAGCAGTTCTTC

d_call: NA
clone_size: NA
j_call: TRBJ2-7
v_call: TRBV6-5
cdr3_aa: CASSYRAGEYEQYF
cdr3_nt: TGTGCCAGCAGTTACAGGGCAGGGGAGTACGAGCAGTACTTC

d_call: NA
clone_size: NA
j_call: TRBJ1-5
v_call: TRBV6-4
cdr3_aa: CASSDEGGPQPQHF
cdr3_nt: TGTGCCAGCAGTGACGAGGGGGGGCCTCAGCCCCAGCATTTT

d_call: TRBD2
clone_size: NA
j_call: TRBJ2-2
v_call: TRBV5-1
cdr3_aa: CASSLLIAGNTGELFF
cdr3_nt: TGCGCCAGCAGCTTGTTGATAGCGGGGAACACCGGGGAGCTGTTTTTT

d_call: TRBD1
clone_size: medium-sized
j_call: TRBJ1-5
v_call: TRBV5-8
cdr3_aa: CASGTGGLNQPQHF
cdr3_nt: TGTGCCAGCGGGACAGGGGGCCTCAATCAGCCCCAGCATTTT

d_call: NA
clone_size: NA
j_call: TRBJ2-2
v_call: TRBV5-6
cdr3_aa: CASSRGTGELFF
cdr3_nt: TGTGCCAGCAGTAGAGGGACCGGGGAGCTGTTTTTT

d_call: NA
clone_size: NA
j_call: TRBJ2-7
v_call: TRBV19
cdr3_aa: CASSINQGVYEQYF
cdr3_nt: TGTGCCAGTAGTATAAACCAGGGCGTCTACGAGCAGTACTTC

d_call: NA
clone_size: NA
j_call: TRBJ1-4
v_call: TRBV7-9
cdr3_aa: CASSLEYQGGGEKLFF
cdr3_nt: TGTGCCAGCAGCTTAGAATACCAGGGCGGGGGAGAAAAACTGTTTTTT

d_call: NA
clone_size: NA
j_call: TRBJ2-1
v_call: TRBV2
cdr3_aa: CASSNEQFF
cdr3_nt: TGTGCCAGCAGCAATGAGCAGTTCTTC

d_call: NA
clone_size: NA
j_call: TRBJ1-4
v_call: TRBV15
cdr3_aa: CATSRGGRSGEKLFF
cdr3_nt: TGTGCCACCAGCAGAGGGGGGAGGAGCGGTGAAAAACTGTTTTTT

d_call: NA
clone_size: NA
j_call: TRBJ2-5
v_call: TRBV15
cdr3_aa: CATSRELAGETQYF
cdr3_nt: TGTGCCACCAGCAGAGAACTAGCTGGGGAGACCCAGTACTTC

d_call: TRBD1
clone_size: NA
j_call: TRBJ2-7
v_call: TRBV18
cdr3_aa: CASSPPGTGVYEQYF
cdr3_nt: TGTGCCAGCTCACCACCCGGGACAGGGGTTTACGAGCAGTACTTC

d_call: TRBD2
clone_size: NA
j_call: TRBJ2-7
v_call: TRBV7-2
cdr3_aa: CASSLWGSGNNEQYF
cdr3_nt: TGTGCCAGCAGCTTATGGGGTAGCGGGAATAATGAGCAGTACTTC

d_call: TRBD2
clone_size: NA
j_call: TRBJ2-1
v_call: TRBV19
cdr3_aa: CASSIYRGLAGGGNEQFF
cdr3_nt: TGTGCCAGTAGTATATATAGGGGACTAGCGGGAGGAGGCAATGAGCAGTTCTTC

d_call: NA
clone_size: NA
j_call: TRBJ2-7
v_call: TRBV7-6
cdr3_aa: CASSLGSGRSYEQYF
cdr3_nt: TGTGCCAGCAGCTTAGGGTCTGGCAGGTCCTACGAGCAGTACTTC

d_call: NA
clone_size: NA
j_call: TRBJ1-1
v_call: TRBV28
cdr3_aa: CASSVRGWGTEAFF
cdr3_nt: TGTGCCAGCAGTGTTCGGGGTTGGGGCACTGAAGCTTTCTTT

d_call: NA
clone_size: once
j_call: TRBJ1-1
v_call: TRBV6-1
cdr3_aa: CASSGQETEAFF
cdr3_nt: TGTGCCAGCAGTGGGCAGGAAACTGAAGCTTTCTTT

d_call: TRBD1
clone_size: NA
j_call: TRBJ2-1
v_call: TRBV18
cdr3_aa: CASSYYDRVNEQFF
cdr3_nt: TGTGCCAGCTCTTACTACGACAGGGTCAATGAGCAGTTCTTC

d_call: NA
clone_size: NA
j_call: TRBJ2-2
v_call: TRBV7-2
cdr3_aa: CASSLSPNTGELFF
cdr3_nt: TGTGCCAGCAGCTTATCCCCGAATACCGGGGAGCTGTTTTTT

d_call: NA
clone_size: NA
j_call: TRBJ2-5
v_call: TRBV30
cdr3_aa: CAWTGPEGETQYF
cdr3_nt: TGTGCCTGGACAGGGCCCGAGGGCGAGACCCAGTACTTC

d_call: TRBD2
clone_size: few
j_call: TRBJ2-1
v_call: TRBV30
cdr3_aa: CAWRAGLAGKNEQFF
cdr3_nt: TGTGCCTGGAGGGCGGGACTAGCGGGGAAGAATGAGCAGTTCTTC

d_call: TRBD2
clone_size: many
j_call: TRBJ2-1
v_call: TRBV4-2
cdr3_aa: CASSLGTSGNNEQFF
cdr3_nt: TGTGCCAGCAGCCTTGGGACTAGCGGGAACAATGAGCAGTTCTTC

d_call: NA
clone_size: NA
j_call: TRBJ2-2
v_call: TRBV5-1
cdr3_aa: CASSLVSGRNTGELFF
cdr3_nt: TGCGCCAGCAGCTTGGTGTCCGGGAGGAACACCGGGGAGCTGTTTTTT

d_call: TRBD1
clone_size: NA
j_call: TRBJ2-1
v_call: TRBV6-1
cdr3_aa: CASSEAFGDRGRGEQFF
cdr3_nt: TGTGCCAGCAGTGAAGCATTTGGGGACAGGGGGCGTGGTGAGCAGTTCTTC

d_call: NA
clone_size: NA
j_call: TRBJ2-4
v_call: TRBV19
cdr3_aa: CASGTTGANIQYF
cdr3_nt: TGTGCCAGTGGTACGACAGGAGCAAACATTCAGTACTTC

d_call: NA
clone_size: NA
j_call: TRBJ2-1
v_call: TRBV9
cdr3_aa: CASSVTGPGNEQFF
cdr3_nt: TGTGCCAGCAGCGTAACTGGCCCAGGGAATGAGCAGTTCTTC

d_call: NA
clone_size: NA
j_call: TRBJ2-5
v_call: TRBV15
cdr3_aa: CATSRDPGPQETQYF
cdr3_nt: TGTGCCACCAGCAGAGACCCGGGGCCCCAAGAGACCCAGTACTTC

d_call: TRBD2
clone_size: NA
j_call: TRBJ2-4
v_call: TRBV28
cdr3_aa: CASSLGGELAKNIQYF
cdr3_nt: TGTGCCAGCAGTTTAGGGGGGGAACTAGCCAAAAACATTCAGTACTTC

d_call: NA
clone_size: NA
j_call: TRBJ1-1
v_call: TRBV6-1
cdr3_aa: CATVLPGQGPPVF
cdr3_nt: TGTGCCACCGTACTCCCGGGACAAGGACCTCCTGTCTTT

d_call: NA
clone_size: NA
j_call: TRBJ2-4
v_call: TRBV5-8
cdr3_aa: CASSPETGNKNIQYF
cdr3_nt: TGTGCCAGCAGCCCCGAGACTGGAAACAAAAACATTCAGTACTTC

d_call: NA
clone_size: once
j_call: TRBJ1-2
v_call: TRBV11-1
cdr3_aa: CASSLDLNSANYGYTF
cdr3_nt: TGTGCCAGCAGCTTAGATCTCAACTCCGCTAACTATGGCTACACCTTC

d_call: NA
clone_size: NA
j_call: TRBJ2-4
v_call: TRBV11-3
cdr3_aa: CASSTTRGKDGAKNIQYF
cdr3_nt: TGTGCCAGCAGCACTACCCGAGGCAAGGACGGGGCCAAAAACATTCAGTACTTC

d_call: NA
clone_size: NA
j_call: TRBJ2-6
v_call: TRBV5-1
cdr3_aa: CASSLQGGESGANVLTF
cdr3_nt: TGCGCCAGCAGCTTGCAGGGGGGAGAGTCTGGGGCCAACGTCCTGACTTTC

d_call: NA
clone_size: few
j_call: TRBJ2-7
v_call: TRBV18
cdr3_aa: CASSPTWSSYEQYF
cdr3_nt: TGTGCCAGCTCACCCACTTGGAGCTCCTACGAGCAGTACTTC

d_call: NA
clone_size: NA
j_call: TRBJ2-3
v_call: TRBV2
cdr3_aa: CASSDRTPSTDTQYF
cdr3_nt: TGTGCCAGCAGTGACCGGACGCCTAGCACAGATACGCAGTATTTT

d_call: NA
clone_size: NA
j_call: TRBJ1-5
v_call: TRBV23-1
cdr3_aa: CASRGGAQNKPQHF
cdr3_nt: TGCGCCAGCAGGGGGGGCGCCCAAAATAAGCCCCAGCATTTT

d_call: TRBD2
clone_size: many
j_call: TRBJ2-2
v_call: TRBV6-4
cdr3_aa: CASSVEAGDTGELFF
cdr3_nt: TGTGCCAGCAGTGTGGAGGCGGGAGACACCGGGGAGCTGTTTTTT

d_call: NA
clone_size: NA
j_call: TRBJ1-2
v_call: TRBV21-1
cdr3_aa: CASSNTGTACYGYTF
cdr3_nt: TGTGCCAGCAGCAACACCGGGACAGCGTGCTATGGCTACACCTTC

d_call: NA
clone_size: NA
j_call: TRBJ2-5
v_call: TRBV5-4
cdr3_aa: CASSLEGRETQYF
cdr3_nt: TGTGCCAGCAGCTTGGAAGGTCGGGAGACCCAGTACTTC